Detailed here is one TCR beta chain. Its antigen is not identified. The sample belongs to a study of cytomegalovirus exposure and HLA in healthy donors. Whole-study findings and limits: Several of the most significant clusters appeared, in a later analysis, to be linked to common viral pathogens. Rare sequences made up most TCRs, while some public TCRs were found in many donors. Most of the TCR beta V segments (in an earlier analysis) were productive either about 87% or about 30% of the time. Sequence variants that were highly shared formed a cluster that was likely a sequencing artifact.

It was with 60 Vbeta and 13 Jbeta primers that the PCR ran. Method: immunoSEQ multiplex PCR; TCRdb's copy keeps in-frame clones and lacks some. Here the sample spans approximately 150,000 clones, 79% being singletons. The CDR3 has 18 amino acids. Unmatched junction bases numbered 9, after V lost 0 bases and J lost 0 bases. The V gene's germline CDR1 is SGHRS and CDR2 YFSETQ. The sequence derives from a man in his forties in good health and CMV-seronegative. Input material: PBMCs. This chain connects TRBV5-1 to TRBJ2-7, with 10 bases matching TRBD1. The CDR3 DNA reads TGCGCCAGCAGCTTGGGGGACAGGGGCCTACCAAGCTCCTACGAGCAGTACTTC. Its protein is CASSLGDRGLPSSYEQYF.